This T cell receptor (beta chain) was retrieved from a study of blood T cell repertoires in COVID-19. Per germline, CDR1 MNHNS and CDR2 SASEGT. The CDR3 totals 15 residues. Trimming shortened V by 0 bases and J by 1 base, and 6 bases separated the two germline ends. This clone came up a few times. Sequenced by immunoSEQ multiplex PCR; TCRdb stores in-frame clones only, minus some. The sample holds over 150,000 clones, 88% seen once. This chain joins TRBV6-1 and TRBJ2-2; D remains ambiguous. The receptor was isolated from a woman aged 18-35 years who had recovered from COVID-19. The sample comprised PBMCs or T cells enriched from blood (not recorded which). CDR3 residues: CASSEAHGNTGELFF. CDR3 nucleotides: TGTGCCAGCAGTGAAGCGCACGGGAACACCGGGGAGCTGTTTTTT.